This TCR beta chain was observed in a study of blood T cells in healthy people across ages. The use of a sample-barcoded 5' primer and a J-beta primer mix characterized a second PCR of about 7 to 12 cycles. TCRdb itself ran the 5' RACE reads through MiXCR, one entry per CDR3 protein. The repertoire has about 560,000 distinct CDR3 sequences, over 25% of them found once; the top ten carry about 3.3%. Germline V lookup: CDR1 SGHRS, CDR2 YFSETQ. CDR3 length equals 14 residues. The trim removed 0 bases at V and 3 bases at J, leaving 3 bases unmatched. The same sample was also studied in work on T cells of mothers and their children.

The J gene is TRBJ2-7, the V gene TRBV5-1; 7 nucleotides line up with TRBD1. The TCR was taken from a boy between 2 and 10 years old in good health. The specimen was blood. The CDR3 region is CASSLVAGGYEQYF. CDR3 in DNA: TGCGCCAGCAGCTTGGTGGCAGGGGGCTACGAGCAGTACTTC.